Listed below are T cell receptor beta chains from one sample, sequenced in a study of T cell repertoires in aging, cancer and after chemotherapy. In TCRdb, the multiplex PCR reads were re-called with MiXCR into one record per CDR3 protein. Counted here are more than 15,000 distinct CDR3 sequences, over 45% occurring once; the ten biggest clones make up about 10%. The sequencing sample was made of blood. The origin of the receptors is a human donor in good health. Both conserved end residues are part of each CDR3. The order of the fields is D gene, J gene, V gene, clone size, CDR3 DNA, CDR3 protein. D genes are given only for firm matches. Not all rows give a size; the values are once, few, many and, for expanded clones, a class.

TRBD1 TRBJ2-7 TRBV27 once TGTGCCAGCAGTTTGGGGACAGGGGTTCATCCCTACGAGCAGTACTTC CASSLGTGVHPYEQYF
. TRBJ2-7 TRBV12-3/TRBV12-4 . TGTGCCAGCAGTTTATGGGGGTCCTCCTACGAGCAGTACTTC CASSLWGSSYEQYF
TRBD1 TRBJ2-5 TRBV5-1 few TGCGCCAGCAGCTACGGGACAGGGGAAGAGACCCAGTACTTC CASSYGTGEETQYF
TRBD2 TRBJ2-5 TRBV18 . TGTGCCAGCTCACCACCATGGACTAGCCAGGAGACCCAGTACTTC CASSPPWTSQETQYF
. TRBJ2-1 TRBV29-1 few TGCAGCTCCCATTCGGCAGGGGGCGGCCTAGCGGCCTTCAATGAGCAGTTCTTC CSSHSAGGGLAAFNEQFF
TRBD2 TRBJ2-1 TRBV5-4 . TGTGCCAGCAGAGGACTAGCCAATGAGCAGTTCTTC CASRGLANEQFF
. TRBJ1-3 TRBV5-4 . TGTGCCAGCAGCTTGGATCGGGGCCTAGCTGGTGGAAACACCATATATTTT CASSLDRGLAGGNTIYF
. TRBJ2-7 TRBV6-5 . TGTGCCAGCAGTTACTCTCGTGGGCCCTACGAGCAGTACTTC CASSYSRGPYEQYF
TRBD2 TRBJ2-7 TRBV27 . TGTGCCAGCAGCAGAGCGGGAGGGATCTACGAGCAGTACTTC CASSRAGGIYEQYF
. TRBJ1-1 TRBV12-3/TRBV12-4 . TGTGCCAGCAGTTTTACAGTGATGAACACTGAAGCTTTCTTT CASSFTVMNTEAFF
TRBD1 TRBJ2-5 TRBV29-1 . TGCAGCGGTACGACAGGGTCCCAAGAGACCCAGTACTTC CSGTTGSQETQYF
. TRBJ2-2 TRBV5-5 . TGTGCCAGCAGCTTGGTCAGGGCCACCGGGGAGCTGTTTTTT CASSLVRATGELFF
. TRBJ2-7 TRBV6-5 few TGTGCCAGCAGTACTCGGCACAGGTACTACGAGCAGTACTTC CASSTRHRYYEQYF
. TRBJ1-2 TRBV27 once TGTGCCAGCAGTTTATCAGGGGAGGGTGGCTATGGCTACACCTTC CASSLSGEGGYGYTF
. TRBJ1-5 TRBV19 . TGTGCCAGTACCGTACAGTGGGGATACAATCAGCCCCAGCATTTT CASTVQWGYNQPQHF
. TRBJ1-4 TRBV6-4 . TGTGCCAGCAGTGCGGGGGCAACTAATGAAAAACTGTTTTTT CASSAGATNEKLFF
. TRBJ1-5 TRBV27 . TGTGCCAGCAGTTTAACGCCAACGGACTTATGGGTGTATTTT CASSLTPTDLWVYF
TRBD1 TRBJ2-1 TRBV13 . TGTGCCAGCAGCCCGAAGGGACAGGGAGGCAATGAGCAGTTCTTC CASSPKGQGGNEQFF
. TRBJ2-1 TRBV6-5 . TGTGCCAGCAGTTACGGGGGAGGCCTCTCCTACAATGAGCAGTTCTTC CASSYGGGLSYNEQFF
TRBD1 TRBJ2-1 TRBV13 few TGTGCCAGCAGCCGCGACAGGGGGGGAGGAGAGCAGTTCTTC CASSRDRGGGEQFF
TRBD2 TRBJ2-1 TRBV29-1 . TGCAGCGTTGAAGCGGGTAGCGGGGGCTATGGCTACAATGAGCAGTTCTTC CSVEAGSGGYGYNEQFF
TRBD1 TRBJ2-7 TRBV11-1 . TGTGCCAGCAGTCATAGTGGGGACAGGGTACACGAGCAGTACTTC CASSHSGDRVHEQYF
TRBD2 TRBJ2-7 TRBV7-2 . TGTGCCAGCAGCTGGACTAGCGGCCAATCCTACGAGCAGTACTTC CASSWTSGQSYEQYF
. TRBJ2-5 TRBV11-1 . TGTGCCAGCAGCTTCCTAGCACAAGAGACCCAGTACTTC CASSFLAQETQYF
. TRBJ2-7 TRBV6-6 . TGTGCCAGCAGGGCAGGGGTGACCTACGAGCAGTACTTC CASRAGVTYEQYF
. TRBJ2-3 TRBV6-5 . TGTGCCAGCAGTTACTTCGGCCCAGATACGCAGTATTTT CASSYFGPDTQYF
. TRBJ1-6 TRBV5-5 . TGTGCCAGCAGCTCTGGGGGGAGTTCACCCCTCCACTTT CASSSGGSSPLHF
. TRBJ2-1 TRBV6-4 . TGTGCCAGCAGTGACCTTGACAGGGAGCAGTTCTTC CASSDLDREQFF
TRBD2 TRBJ2-7 TRBV27 . TGTGCCAGCAGCGGACTAGCGGGCTCCTACGAGCAGTACTTC CASSGLAGSYEQYF
. TRBJ2-3 TRBV27 . TGTGCCAGCAGTTTTAAGGGGCCCAGCACAGATACGCAGTATTTT CASSFKGPSTDTQYF
. TRBJ1-4 TRBV5-6 . TGTGCCAGCAGCTTGGCGGGGGGGAATGAAAAACTGTTTTTT CASSLAGGNEKLFF
TRBD2 TRBJ2-3 TRBV13 . TGTGCCAGCAGCCAGCGGGAGATGAGGGCAGATACGCAGTATTTT CASSQREMRADTQYF
TRBD1 TRBJ2-7 TRBV29-1 medium-sized TGCAGCGTCCACACGGGGACAGGGTTGGACGAGCAGTACTTC CSVHTGTGLDEQYF
. TRBJ2-3 TRBV5-4 few TGTGCCAGCAGCTTGAAGGGGGCAGATACGCAGTATTTT CASSLKGADTQYF
. TRBJ1-1 TRBV29-1 . TGCAGCGTTGCAGGGGCGAACACTGAAGCTTTCTTT CSVAGANTEAFF
TRBD2 TRBJ2-1 TRBV19 medium-sized TGTGCCAGTAGTGTCGGGACTAGCGGGAGCAATGAGCAGTTCTTC CASSVGTSGSNEQFF
TRBD2 TRBJ2-1 TRBV27 . TGTGCCAGCAAAATCACCCTAGCGGGAGGTTCCTACAATGAGCAGTTCTTC CASKITLAGGSYNEQFF
TRBD2 TRBJ2-5 TRBV5-1 . TGCGCCAGCAGCTTGGAGCCGGGACTAGCGGGAGGGTGGTTGGAAGAGACCCAGTACTTC CASSLEPGLAGGWLEETQYF
TRBD1 TRBJ2-7 TRBV6-5 once TGTGCCAGCAGTCGGGGGACAGGGGGCTTCATCGAGCAGTACTTC CASSRGTGGFIEQYF
. TRBJ2-7 TRBV6-6 . TGTGCCAGCAGTTACTCCACCGAGCAGTACTTC CASSYSTEQYF
TRBD2 TRBJ2-1 TRBV6-6 . TGTGCCAGCACCGTGGACAGGGTCGGGACTAGCGGGAGGGATCCCTGGTTCTTC CASTVDRVGTSGRDPWFF
TRBD1 TRBJ2-1 TRBV30 . TGTGCCTGGAGTCAGGGACAGGGGCCGGGTGAGCAGTTCTTC CAWSQGQGPGEQFF
TRBD2 TRBJ2-3 TRBV7-2 . TGTGCCACTCGGACTAGCGGGAGCACAGATACGCAGTATTTT CATRTSGSTDTQYF
. TRBJ2-7 TRBV6-5 . TGTGCCAGCAGTTCCTTCTACGAGCAGTACTTC CASSSFYEQYF
. TRBJ2-5 TRBV19 . TGTGCCAGTAGTCCGTCGACCTTGGAGACCCAGTACTTC CASSPSTLETQYF
TRBD1 TRBJ2-1 TRBV29-1 . TGCAGCGTTGTAGGACAGGGATTCAGCTCCTACAATGAGCAGTTCTTC CSVVGQGFSSYNEQFF
. TRBJ2-1 TRBV11-1 . TGTGCCAGCAGCTTGGTGGGTTTTTACAATGAGCAGTTCTTC CASSLVGFYNEQFF
. TRBJ2-7 TRBV11-1 few TGTGCCAGCAGCTTAATGGATAACTACGAGCAGTACTTC CASSLMDNYEQYF
. TRBJ2-3 TRBV6-5 . TGTGCCAGCAGTAATCGGGACGGCTCTAGCACAGATACGCAGTATTTT CASSNRDGSSTDTQYF
. TRBJ2-3 TRBV29-1 medium-sized TGCAGCGTTGTCCGTGGAGGAGATACGCAGTATTTT CSVVRGGDTQYF
. TRBJ2-7 TRBV5-4 . TGTGCCAGCAGCATGGCCATCGGACAGAGCTCCTACGAGCAGTACTTC CASSMAIGQSSYEQYF